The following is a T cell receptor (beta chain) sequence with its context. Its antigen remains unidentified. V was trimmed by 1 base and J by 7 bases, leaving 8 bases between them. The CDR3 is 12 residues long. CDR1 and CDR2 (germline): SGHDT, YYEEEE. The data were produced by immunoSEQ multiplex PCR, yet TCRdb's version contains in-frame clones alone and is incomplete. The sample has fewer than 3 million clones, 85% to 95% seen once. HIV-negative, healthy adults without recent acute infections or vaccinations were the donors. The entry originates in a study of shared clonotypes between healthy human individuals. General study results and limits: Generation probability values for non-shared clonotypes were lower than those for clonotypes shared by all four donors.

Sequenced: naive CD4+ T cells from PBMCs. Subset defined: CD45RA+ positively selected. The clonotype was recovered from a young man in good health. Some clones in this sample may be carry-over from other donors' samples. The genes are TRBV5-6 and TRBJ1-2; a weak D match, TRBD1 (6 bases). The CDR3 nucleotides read TGTGCCAGCAGCTTGAACAGGGCTGGCTACACCTTC. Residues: CASSLNRAGYTF.